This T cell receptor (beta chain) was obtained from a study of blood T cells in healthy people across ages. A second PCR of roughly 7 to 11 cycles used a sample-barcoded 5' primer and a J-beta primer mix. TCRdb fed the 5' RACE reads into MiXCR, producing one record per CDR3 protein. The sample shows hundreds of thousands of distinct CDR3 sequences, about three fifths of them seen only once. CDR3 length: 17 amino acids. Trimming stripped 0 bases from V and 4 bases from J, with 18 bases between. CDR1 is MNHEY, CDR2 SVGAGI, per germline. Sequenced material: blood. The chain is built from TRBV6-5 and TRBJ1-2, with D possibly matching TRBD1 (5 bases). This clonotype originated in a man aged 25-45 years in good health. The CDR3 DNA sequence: TGTGCCAGCAGTTACTCGAAAGGGCAGGGTGTTATCTATGGCTACACCTTC. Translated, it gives CASSYSKGQGVIYGYTF.